This T cell receptor (beta chain) was recorded in a study of cytomegalovirus exposure and HLA in healthy donors. Study-wide results and limits: The authors listed approximately 150 TCR beta chains as cytomegalovirus-associated. In a later analysis, first-cohort TCR clusters were found to tend to co-occur in the 130 or so validation repertoires.

The assay was immunoSEQ multiplex PCR, and TCRdb's table has in-frame clones only and misses some. The table lists roughly 250,000 clones, 86% of them singletons, with 1% to 1.5% in the top ten. This CDR3 comprises 13 residues. V dropped 4 bases and J dropped 3 bases, with 10 bases sitting between them. Germline CDR1 reads SEHNR; CDR2 reads FQNEAQ (reference sequence). Comment on this clone: Its specificity is not known.

The sequence derives from a woman aged 30 to 39 in good health and CMV-seropositive. Input material: PBMCs. The V call is TRBV7-9, the J call TRBJ2-7; TRBD2 might be the D (5 bases). The CDR3 nucleotides read TGTGCCAGCAGCTCACGGGGTTTCTACGAGCAGTACTTC. Its translation: CASSSRGFYEQYF.